These T cell receptor beta chains were read from a single sample in a study of blood T cell repertoires in COVID-19. Measured with immunoSEQ multiplex PCR; TCRdb has only the in-frame clones, and not every one. The sample has 280,000 or so clones, around 90% seen once. The sequenced material came from peripheral blood. Receptors were obtained from a man between 18 and 35 years old with active or convalescent COVID-19. CDR3s include the opening cysteine and the closing phenylalanine or tryptophan. A D gene is named only where the DNA matches it firmly. Clone size is given for some rows only: seen once, a few or many times, or a class if the clone is expanded.

CDR3nt	CDR3aa	d_gene	j_gene	v_gene	abundance
TGTGCCAGCAGCGCAGGTCTAAGCGGGGGGCCATCCTACGAGCAGTACTTC	CASSAGLSGGPSYEQYF	TRBD2	TRBJ2-7	TRBV5-4	once
TGTGCCAGCAGCCAAGGAGGGGGCACCGGGGAGCTGTTTTTT	CASSQGGGTGELFF	.	TRBJ2-2	TRBV14	.
TGTGCCAGCAGTTATGAACAGTTTCAGCCCCAGCATTTT	CASSYEQFQPQHF	.	TRBJ1-5	TRBV6-6	.
TGTGCCAGCAGCTTAAACCCGGGACTAGCGGGCGATGAGCAGTTCTTC	CASSLNPGLAGDEQFF	TRBD2	TRBJ2-1	TRBV5-5	.
TGTGCCAGTAGTATAAGTGACAGGGGAGCCGGCTACACCTTC	CASSISDRGAGYTF	TRBD1	TRBJ1-2	TRBV19	.
TGTGCCAGCAGCTTGGACGTACTTGGAAACACCATATATTTT	CASSLDVLGNTIYF	.	TRBJ1-3	TRBV5-4	.
TGCAGCGTAAGGACATCGGATGAAAAACTGTTTTTT	CSVRTSDEKLFF	.	TRBJ1-4	TRBV29-1	.
TGTGCCAGCAGTGAAGGGCCAGGGGTAGGAGAGACCCAGTACTTC	CASSEGPGVGETQYF	.	TRBJ2-5	TRBV6-1	.
TGTGCCAGCAGCAACTTACAGGTCCAAAATGAAAAACTGTTTTTT	CASSNLQVQNEKLFF	.	TRBJ1-4	TRBV25-1	few
TGTGCCAGCAGTCCTCCGGGACAGGATGGGGGCTACACCTTC	CASSPPGQDGGYTF	TRBD1	TRBJ1-2	TRBV6-1	.
TGTGCCAGCAGTCACAGCCGACAACGCGATGAAAAACTGTTTTTT	CASSHSRQRDEKLFF	.	TRBJ1-4	TRBV6-6	.
TGTGCCAGTAGGACAGGGTTCACTGAAGCTTTCTTT	CASRTGFTEAFF	TRBD1	TRBJ1-1	TRBV19	.